This TCR beta chain was identified in a study of control samples from healthy donors and cancer patients. Sequencing used immunoSEQ multiplex PCR; TCRdb keeps in-frame clones, though not all of them. The profile covers roughly 120,000 clones, with around 87% appearing a single time and 12% taken by the ten largest. In its sample, this clone was seen a few times. The sequenced sample consisted of blood. The TCR sequence derives from a man aged 25-45 years in good health.

The CDR3 loop is CASSLRPRGPIAGEKLFF. The CDR3 nucleotides read TGCGCCAGCAGCTTGCGGCCCAGGGGGCCGATAGCGGGAGAAAAACTGTTTTTT. V usage is TRBV5-1 and J usage is TRBJ1-4; TRBD1 matches 8 bases. The CDR3 contains 18 residues. V dropped 1 base and J dropped 8; count of bases not matched to a gene: 16. In germline, CDR1 is SGHRS, CDR2 YFSETQ.